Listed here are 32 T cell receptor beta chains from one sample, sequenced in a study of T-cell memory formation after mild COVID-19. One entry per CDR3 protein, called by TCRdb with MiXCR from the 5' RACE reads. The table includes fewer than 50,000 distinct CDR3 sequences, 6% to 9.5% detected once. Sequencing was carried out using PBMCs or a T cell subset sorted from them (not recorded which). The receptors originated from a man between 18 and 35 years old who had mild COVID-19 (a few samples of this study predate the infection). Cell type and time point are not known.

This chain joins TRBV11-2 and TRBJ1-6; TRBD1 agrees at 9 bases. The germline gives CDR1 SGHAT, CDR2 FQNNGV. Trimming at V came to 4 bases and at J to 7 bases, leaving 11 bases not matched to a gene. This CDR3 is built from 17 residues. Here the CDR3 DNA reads TGTGCCAGCAGCTCTATCCGCGGGACAGGGCCGAATTCACCCCTCCACTTT. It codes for CASSSIRGTGPNSPLHF.

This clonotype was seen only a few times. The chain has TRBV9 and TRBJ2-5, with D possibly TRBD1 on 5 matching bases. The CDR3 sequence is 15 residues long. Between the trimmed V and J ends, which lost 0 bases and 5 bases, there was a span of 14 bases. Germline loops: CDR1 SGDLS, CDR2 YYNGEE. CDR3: CASSVGVGVVETQYF. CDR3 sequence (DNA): TGTGCCAGCAGCGTAGGAGTAGGGGTGGTGGAGACCCAGTACTTC. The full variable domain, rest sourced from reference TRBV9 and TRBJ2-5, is DSGVTQTPKHLITATGQRVTLRCSPRSGDLSVYWYQQSLDQGLQFLIQYYNGEERAKGNILERFSAQQFPDLHSELNLSSLELGDSALYFCASSVGVGVVETQYFGPGTRLLVL.

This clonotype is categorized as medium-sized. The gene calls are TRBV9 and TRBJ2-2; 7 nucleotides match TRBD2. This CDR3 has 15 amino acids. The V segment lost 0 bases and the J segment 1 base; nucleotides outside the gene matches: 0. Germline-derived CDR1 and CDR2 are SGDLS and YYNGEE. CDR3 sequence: CASSVGGGNTGELFF. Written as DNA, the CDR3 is TGTGCCAGCAGCGTAGGCGGGGGGAACACCGGGGAGCTGTTTTTT.

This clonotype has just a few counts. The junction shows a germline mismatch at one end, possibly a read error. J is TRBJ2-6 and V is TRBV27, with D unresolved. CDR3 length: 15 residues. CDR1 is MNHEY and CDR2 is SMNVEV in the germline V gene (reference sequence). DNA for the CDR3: TGCACCAGCAGTCAAGACATTTCTGGGGCCAACGTCCTGACTTTC. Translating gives CTSSQDISGANVLTF.

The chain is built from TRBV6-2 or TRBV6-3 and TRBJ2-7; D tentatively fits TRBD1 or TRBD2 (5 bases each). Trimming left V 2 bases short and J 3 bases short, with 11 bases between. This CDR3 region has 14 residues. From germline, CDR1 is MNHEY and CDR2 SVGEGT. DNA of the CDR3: TGTGCCAGCAGTTACGTCGGGACCGACTACGAGCAGTACGTC. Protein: CASSYVGTDYEQYV.

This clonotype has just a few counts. The CDR3 reads CASSPLTGDIFNQPQHF. The CDR3 region has the DNA TGTGCCAGCAGTCCGCTTACGGGGGATATTTTCAATCAGCCCCAGCATTTT. The V call is TRBV12-3 or TRBV12-4, the J call TRBJ1-5; perhaps TRBD1 as D (5 bases). Trimming removed 5 bases at V and 3 bases at J, with 20 bases between. The CDR3 sequence is 17 residues long.

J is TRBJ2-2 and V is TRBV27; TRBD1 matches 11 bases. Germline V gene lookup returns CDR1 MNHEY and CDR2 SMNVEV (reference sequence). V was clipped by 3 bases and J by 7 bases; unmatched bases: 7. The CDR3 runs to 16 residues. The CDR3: CASSFWTGGEIGELFF. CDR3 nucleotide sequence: TGTGCCAGCAGTTTCTGGACAGGGGGCGAGATCGGGGAGCTGTTTTTT.

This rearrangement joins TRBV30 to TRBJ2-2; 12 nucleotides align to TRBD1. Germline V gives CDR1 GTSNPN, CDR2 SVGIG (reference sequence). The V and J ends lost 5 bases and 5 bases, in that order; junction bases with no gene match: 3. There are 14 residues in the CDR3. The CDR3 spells CAWGTGGYTGELFF. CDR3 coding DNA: TGTGCCTGGGGGACAGGGGGCTATACCGGGGAGCTGTTTTTT.

CDR3 loop: CAVGPSTDTQYF. CDR3 DNA: TGTGCCGTCGGACCTAGCACAGATACGCAGTATTTT. The genes are TRBV6-6 and TRBJ2-3; D gene ambiguous. V lost 11 bases, J lost 0 bases, and 9 bases lay in between. Germline CDR1 reads MNHNY; CDR2 reads SVGAGI (reference sequence). This CDR3 spans 12 amino acids.

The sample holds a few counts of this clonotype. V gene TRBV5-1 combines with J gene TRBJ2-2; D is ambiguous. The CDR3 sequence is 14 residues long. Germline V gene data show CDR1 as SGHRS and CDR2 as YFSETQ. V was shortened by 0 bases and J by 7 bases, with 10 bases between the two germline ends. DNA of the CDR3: TGCGCCAGCAGCTTGGTATGGGCTGGCGGGGAGCTGTTTTTT. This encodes CASSLVWAGGELFF.

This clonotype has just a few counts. CDR3 DNA: TGTGCCAGCAGTTTTAGTGTGGCAGAGAACACCGGGGAGCTGTTTTTT. Encoded protein: CASSFSVAENTGELFF. The chain is built from TRBV12-3 or TRBV12-4 and TRBJ2-2; D unclear. This CDR3 is 16 amino acids long. Trimming took off 3 bases at V and 1 base at J, with 12 bases between the two ends.

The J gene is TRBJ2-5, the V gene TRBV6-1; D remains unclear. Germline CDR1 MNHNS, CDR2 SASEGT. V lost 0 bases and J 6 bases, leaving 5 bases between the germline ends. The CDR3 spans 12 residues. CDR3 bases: TGTGCCAGCAGTGAAGCGTTGAAGACCCAGTACTTC. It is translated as CASSEALKTQYF.

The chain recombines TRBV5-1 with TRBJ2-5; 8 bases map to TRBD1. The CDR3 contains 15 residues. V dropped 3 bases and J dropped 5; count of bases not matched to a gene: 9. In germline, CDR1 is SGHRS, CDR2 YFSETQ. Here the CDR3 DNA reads TGCGCCAGCAGCTCCACCCCGGGACAGGAGGAGACCCAGTACTTC. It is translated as CASSSTPGQEETQYF.

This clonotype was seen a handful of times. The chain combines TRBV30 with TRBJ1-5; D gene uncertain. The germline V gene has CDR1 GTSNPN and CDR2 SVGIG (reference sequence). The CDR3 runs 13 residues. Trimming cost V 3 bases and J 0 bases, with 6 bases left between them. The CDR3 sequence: CAWSAGSNQPQHF. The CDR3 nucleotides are TGTGCCTGGAGCGCAGGTAGCAATCAGCCCCAGCATTTT.

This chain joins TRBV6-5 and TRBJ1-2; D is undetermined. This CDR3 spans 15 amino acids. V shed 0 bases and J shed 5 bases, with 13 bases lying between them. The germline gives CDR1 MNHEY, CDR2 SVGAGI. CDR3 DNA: TGTGCCAGCAGTTACTCGAGGGTTCTTTCTTATGGCTACACCTTC. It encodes CASSYSRVLSYGYTF.

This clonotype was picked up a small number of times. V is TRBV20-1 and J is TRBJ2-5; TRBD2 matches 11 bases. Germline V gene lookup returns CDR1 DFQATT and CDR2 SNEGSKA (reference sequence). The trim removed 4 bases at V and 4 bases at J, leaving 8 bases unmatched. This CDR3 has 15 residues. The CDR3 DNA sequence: TGCAGTGCTATCCCCGGGACTAGCGGAGGAGAGACCCAGTACTTC. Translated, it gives CSAIPGTSGGETQYF.

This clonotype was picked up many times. The CDR3: CASRTGTNPYEQYF. CDR3 nucleotide sequence: TGTGCCAGCAGGACCGGGACTAACCCCTACGAGCAGTACTTC. This rearrangement joins TRBV6-6 to TRBJ2-7; 7 nucleotides line up with TRBD2. Germline trimming cut 6 bases from V and 2 bases from J; bases unmatched to any gene: 7. This CDR3 spans 14 amino acids. The germline gives CDR1 MNHNY, CDR2 SVGAGI (reference sequence).

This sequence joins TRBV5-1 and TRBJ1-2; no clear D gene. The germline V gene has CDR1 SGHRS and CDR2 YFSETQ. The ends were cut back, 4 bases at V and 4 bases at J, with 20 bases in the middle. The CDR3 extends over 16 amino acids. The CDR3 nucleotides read TGCGCCAGCAGCGTGACTCCGGACGGAATCCCCTATGGCTACACCTTC. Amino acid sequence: CASSVTPDGIPYGYTF. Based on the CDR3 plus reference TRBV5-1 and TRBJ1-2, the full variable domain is KAGVTQTPRYLIKTRGQQVTLSCSPISGHRSVSWYQQTPGQGLQFLFEYFSETQRNKGNFPGRFSGRQFSNSRSEMNVSTLELGDSALYLCASSVTPDGIPYGYTFGSGTRLTVV.

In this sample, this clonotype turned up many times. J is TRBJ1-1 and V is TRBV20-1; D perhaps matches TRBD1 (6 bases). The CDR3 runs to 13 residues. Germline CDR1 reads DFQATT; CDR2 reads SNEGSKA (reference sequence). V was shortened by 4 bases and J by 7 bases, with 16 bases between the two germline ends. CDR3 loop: CSATGTPKHEAFF. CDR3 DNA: TGCAGTGCTACCGGGACACCAAAGCATGAAGCTTTCTTT.

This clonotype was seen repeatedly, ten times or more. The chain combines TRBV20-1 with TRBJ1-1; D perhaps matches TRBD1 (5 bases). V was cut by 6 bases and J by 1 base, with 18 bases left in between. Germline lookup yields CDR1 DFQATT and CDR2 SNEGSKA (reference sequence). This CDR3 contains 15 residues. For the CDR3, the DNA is TGCAGTGCCCCCAACGGTAGGGGCCGGAACACTGAAGCTTTCTTT. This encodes CSAPNGRGRNTEAFF.

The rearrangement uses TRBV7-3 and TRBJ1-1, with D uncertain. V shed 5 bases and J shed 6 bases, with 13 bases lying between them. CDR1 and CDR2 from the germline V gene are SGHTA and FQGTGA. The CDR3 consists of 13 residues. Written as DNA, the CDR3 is TGTGCCAGCAGCCCACACCTAGGCGCTGAAGCTTTCTTT. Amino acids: CASSPHLGAEAFF.

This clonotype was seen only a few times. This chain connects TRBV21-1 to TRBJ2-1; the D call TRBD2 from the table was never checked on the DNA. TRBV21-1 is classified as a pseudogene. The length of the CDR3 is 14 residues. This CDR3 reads CARRLAGPSNEQFF. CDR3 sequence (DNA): TGTGCCCGAAGACTAGCGGGCCCCAGCAATGAGCAGTTCTTC.

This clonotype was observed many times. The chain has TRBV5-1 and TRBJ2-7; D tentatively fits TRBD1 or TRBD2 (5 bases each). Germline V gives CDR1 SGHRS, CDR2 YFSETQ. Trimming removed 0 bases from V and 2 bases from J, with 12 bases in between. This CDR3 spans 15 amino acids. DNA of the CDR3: TGCGCCAGCAGCTTGGGAGGGGCGTGGGCCTACGAGCAGTACTTC. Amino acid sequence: CASSLGGAWAYEQYF.

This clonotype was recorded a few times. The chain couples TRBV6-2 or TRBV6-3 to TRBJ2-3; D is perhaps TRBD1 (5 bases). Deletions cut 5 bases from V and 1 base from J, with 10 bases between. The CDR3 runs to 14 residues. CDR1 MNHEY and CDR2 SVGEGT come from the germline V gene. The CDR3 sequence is CASSKGLGTDTQYF. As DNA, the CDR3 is TGTGCCAGCAGTAAGGGGTTGGGCACAGATACGCAGTATTTT.

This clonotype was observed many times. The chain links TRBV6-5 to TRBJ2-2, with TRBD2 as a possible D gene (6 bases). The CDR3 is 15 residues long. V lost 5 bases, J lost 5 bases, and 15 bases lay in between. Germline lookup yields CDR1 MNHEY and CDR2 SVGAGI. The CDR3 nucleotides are TGTGCCAGCAGTCTCGGGGGACCTCGGACCGGGGAGCTGTTTTTT. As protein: CASSLGGPRTGELFF.

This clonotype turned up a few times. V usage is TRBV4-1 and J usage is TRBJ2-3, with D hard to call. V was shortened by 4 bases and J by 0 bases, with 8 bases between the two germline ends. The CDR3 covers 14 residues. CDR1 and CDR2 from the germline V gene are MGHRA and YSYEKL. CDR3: CASSRAPSTDTQYF. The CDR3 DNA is TGCGCCAGCAGCCGGGCCCCGAGCACAGATACGCAGTATTTT.

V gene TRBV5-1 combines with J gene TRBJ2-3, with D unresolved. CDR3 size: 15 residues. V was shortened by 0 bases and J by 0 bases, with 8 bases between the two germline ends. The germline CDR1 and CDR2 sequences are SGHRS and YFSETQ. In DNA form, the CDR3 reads TGCGCCAGCAGCTTGGGCGTCTCTAGCACAGATACGCAGTATTTT. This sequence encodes CASSLGVSSTDTQYF.

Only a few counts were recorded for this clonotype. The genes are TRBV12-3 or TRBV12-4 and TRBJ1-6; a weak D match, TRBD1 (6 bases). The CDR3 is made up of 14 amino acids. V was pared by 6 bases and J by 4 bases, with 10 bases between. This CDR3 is CASSIGGYNSPLHF. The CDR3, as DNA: TGTGCCAGCAGCATAGGGGGGTATAATTCACCCCTCCACTTT.

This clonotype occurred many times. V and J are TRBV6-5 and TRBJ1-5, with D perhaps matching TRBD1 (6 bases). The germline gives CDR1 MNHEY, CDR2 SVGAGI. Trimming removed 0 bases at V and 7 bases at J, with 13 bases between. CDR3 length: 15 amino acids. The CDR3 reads CASSYSSVGTQPQHF. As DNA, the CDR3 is TGTGCCAGCAGTTACTCGAGTGTAGGGACACAGCCCCAGCATTTT.

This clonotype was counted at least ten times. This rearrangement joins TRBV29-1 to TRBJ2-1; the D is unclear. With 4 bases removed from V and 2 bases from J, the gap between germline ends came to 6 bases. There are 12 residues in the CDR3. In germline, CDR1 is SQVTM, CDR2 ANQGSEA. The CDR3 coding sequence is TGCAGCGTTGGGCGGACCTACAATGAGCAGTTCTTC. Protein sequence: CSVGRTYNEQFF.

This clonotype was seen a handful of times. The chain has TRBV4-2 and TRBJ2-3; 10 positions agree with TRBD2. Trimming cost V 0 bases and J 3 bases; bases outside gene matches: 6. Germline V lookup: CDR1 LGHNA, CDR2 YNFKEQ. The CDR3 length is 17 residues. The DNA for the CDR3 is TGTGCCAGCAGCCAAGATGTGGCTAGCGGGGGAACAGATACGCAGTATTTT. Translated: CASSQDVASGGTDTQYF.

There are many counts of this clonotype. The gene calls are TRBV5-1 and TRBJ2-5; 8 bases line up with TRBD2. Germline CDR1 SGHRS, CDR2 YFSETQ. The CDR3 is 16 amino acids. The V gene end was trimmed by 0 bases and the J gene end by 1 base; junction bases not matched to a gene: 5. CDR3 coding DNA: TGCGCCAGCAGCTTGGAATTACTAGCGGTCCAAGAGACCCAGTACTTC. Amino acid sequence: CASSLELLAVQETQYF.